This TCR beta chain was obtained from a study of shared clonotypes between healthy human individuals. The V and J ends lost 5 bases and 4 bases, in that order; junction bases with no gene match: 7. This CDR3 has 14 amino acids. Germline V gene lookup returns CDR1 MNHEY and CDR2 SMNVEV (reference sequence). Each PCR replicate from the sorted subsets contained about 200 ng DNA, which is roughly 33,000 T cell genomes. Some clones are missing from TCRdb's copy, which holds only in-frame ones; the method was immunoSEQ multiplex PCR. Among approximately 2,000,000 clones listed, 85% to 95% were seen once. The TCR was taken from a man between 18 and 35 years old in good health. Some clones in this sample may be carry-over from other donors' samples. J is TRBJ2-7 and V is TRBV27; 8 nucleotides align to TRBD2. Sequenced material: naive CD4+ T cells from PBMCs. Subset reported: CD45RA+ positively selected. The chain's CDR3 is CASSPRRGGYEQYF. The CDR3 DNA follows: TGTGCCAGCAGTCCCCGCCGGGGGGGTTACGAGCAGTACTTC.